This TCR beta chain is drawn from a study of T-cell memory formation after mild COVID-19. Overall study context: For the most part, TCR clusters were specific to one donor.

The CDR3 spans 11 residues. The germline V gene has CDR1 SGHVS and CDR2 FQNEAQ. V was clipped by 6 bases and J by 2 bases, with 3 bases between them. General study points: Nothing confirmed that second-wave clones peaking on day 37 were specific for SARS-CoV-2.

TCR alpha and TCR beta cDNA libraries with sample barcodes and UMIs came from 5'RACE using constant-segment primers. TCRdb fed the 5' RACE reads into MiXCR, producing one record per CDR3 protein. Of more than 75,000 distinct CDR3 sequences listed, roughly 25% are singletons. This clonotype was found a few times. Its antigen remains unidentified. This TCR came from a man younger than 35 who had mild COVID-19 (a few samples of this study predate the infection). Cell type and time point are not known. The chain links TRBV7-8 to TRBJ2-3; D call uncertain. Sequenced: PBMCs or a T cell subset sorted from them (not recorded which). The CDR3 DNA reads as TGTGCCAGCAGGCTCACAGATACGCAGTATTTT. Translated: CASRLTDTQYF.